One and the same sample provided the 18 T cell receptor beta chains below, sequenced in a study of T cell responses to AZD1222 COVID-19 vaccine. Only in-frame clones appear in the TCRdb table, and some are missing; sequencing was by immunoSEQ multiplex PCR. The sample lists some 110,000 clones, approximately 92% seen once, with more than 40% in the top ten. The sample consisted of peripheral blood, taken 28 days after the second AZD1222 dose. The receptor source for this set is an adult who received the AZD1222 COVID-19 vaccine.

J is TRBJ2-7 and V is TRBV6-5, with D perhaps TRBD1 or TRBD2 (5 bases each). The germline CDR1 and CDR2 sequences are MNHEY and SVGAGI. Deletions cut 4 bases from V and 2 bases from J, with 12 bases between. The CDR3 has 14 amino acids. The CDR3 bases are TGTGCCAGCAGTTCGGGGACGGTCACCTACGAGCAGTACTTC. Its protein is CASSSGTVTYEQYF.

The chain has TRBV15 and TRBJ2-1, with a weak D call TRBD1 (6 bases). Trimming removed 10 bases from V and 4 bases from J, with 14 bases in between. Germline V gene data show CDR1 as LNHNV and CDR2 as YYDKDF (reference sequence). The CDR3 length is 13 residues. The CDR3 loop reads CAIGRGEYNEQFF. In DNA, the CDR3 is TGTGCCATCGGCAGGGGCGAGTACAATGAGCAGTTCTTC. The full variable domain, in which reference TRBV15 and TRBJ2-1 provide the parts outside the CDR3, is DAMVIQNPRYQVTQFGKPVTLSCSQTLNHNVMYWYQQKSSQAPKLLFHYYDKDFNNEADTPDNFQSRRPNTSFCFLDIRSPGLGDTAMYLCAIGRGEYNEQFFGPGTRLTVL.

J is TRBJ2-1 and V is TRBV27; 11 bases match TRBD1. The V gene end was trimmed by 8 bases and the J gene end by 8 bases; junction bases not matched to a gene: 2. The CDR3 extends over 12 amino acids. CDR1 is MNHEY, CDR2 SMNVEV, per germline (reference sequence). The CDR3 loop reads CASRDRGYEQFF. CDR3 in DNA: TGTGCCAGCCGGGACAGGGGGTATGAGCAGTTCTTC.

DNA for the CDR3: TGCGCCAGCAGCTTCGGGACCCGGATCTACGAGCAGTACTTC. It specifies CASSFGTRIYEQYF. The V call is TRBV5-1, the J call TRBJ2-7; either TRBD1 or TRBD2 may supply D (5 bases each). The V gene lost 2 bases and the J gene lost 3 bases, with 12 bases spanning the gap. Germline values: CDR1 SGHRS, CDR2 YFSETQ. CDR3 size: 14 residues.

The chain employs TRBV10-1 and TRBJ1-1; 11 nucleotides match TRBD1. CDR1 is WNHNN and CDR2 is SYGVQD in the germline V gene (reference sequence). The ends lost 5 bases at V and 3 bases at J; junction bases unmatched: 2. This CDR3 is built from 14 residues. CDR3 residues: CASSKGQGDTEAFF. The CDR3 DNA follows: TGCGCCAGCAGTAAGGGACAGGGGGACACTGAAGCTTTCTTT.

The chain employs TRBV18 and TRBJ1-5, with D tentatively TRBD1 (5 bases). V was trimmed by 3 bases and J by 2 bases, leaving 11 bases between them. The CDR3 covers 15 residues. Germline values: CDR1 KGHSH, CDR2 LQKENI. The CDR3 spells CASSPSGRGNQPQHF. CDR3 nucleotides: TGTGCCAGCTCACCCTCAGGGAGGGGCAATCAGCCCCAGCATTTT.

CDR3 in DNA: TGTGCCAGTAGATACAGGGGGAACTTGGGGATGAACACTGAAGCTTTCTTT. This translates into CASRYRGNLGMNTEAFF. The chain links TRBV19 to TRBJ1-1, with 8 bases that match TRBD1. This CDR3 is 17 amino acids long. The V gene's germline CDR1 is LNHDA and CDR2 SQIVND (reference sequence). J gave up 0 bases and V 6 bases, and 12 bases lay outside the gene matches.

CDR3 sequence: CASSLGIDRETQYF. CDR3 sequence (DNA): TGTGCCAGCAGCTTAGGAATCGATCGGGAGACCCAGTACTTC. The chain joins TRBV7-9 to TRBJ2-5, with D hard to call. From germline, CDR1 is SEHNR and CDR2 FQNEAQ (reference sequence). The CDR3 extends over 14 amino acids. V lost 1 base to trimming and J lost 5 bases, with 11 bases between them.

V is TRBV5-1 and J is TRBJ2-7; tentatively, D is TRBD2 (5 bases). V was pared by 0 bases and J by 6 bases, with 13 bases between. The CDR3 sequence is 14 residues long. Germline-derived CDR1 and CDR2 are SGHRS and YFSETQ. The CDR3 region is CASSLEGPGSEQYF. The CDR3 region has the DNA TGCGCCAGCAGCTTGGAAGGTCCGGGGAGCGAGCAGTACTTC.

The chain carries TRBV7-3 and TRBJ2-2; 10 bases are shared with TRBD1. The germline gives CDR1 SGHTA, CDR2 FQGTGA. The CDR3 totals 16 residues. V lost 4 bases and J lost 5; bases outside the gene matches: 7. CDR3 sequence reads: CASSSPGQGRTGELFF. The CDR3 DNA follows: TGTGCCAGCAGCTCACCGGGACAGGGGAGGACCGGGGAGCTGTTTTTT.

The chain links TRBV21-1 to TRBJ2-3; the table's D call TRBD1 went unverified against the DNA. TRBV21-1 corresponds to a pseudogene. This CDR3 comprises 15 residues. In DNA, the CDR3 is TGTGCCAGCAGGTGGACAGGGGGAAACACAGATACGCAGTATTTT. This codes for CASRWTGGNTDTQYF.

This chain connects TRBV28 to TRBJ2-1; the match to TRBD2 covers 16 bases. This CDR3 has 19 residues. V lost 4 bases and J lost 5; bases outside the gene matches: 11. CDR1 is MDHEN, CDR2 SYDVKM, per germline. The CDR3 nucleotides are TGTGCCAGCAGTTATACCGGGGGACTAGCGGGAGGGCTTGACAATGAGCAGTTCTTC. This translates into CASSYTGGLAGGLDNEQFF.

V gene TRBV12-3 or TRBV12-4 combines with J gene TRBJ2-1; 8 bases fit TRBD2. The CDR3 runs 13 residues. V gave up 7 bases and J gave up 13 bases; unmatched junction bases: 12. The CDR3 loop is CASTSERGGSQFF. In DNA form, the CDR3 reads TGTGCCAGCACCTCAGAACGGGGGGGGAGTCAGTTCTTC.

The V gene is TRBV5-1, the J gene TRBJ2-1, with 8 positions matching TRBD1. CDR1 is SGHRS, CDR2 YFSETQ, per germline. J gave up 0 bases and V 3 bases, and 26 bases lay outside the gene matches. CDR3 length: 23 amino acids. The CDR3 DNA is TGCGCCAGCAGCTCAAGCCGGGACAGGCTGAGGGAGCGGACCCTAAGCTCCTACAATGAGCAGTTCTTC. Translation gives CASSSSRDRLRERTLSSYNEQFF. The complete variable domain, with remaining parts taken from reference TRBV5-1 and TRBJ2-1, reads KAGVTQTPRYLIKTRGQQVTLSCSPISGHRSVSWYQQTPGQGLQFLFEYFSETQRNKGNFPGRFSGRQFSNSRSEMNVSTLELGDSALYLCASSSSRDRLRERTLSSYNEQFFGPGTRLTVL.

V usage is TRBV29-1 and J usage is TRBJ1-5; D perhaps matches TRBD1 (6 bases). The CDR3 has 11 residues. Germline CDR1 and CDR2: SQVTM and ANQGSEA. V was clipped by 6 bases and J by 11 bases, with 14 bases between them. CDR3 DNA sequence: TGCAGCGTACTTTTCGGACAGTCCCAGCATTTT. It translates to CSVLFGQSQHF.

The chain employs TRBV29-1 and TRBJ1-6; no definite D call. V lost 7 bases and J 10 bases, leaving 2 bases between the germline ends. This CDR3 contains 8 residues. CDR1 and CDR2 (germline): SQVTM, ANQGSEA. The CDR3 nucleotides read TGCAGCGAGTCACCCCTCCACTTT. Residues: CSESPLHF.

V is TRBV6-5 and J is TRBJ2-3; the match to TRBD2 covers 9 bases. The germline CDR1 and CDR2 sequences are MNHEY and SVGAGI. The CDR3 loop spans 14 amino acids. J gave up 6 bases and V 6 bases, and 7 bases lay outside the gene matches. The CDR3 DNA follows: TGTGCCAGCAGGCAGGCGGGAGGGCCGGATACGCAGTATTTT. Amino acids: CASRQAGGPDTQYF.

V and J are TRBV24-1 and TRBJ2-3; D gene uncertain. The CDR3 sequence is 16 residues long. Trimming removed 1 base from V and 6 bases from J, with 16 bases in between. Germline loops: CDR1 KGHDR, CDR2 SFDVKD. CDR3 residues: CATSDFTGQSKDTQYF. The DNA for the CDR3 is TGTGCCACCAGTGATTTCACCGGGCAGAGCAAGGATACGCAGTATTTT.